Listed here are 13 T cell receptor beta chains from one sample, sequenced in a study of T cells after posttransplantation cyclophosphamide. Data came from immunoSEQ multiplex PCR; TCRdb stores just in-frame clones and leaves some out. Recorded here are roughly 41,000 clones, none singletons. What was sequenced was PBMCs. The source is a man younger than 40 in good health and a related stem cell transplant donor.

This clone was detected many times. This chain connects TRBV5-1 to TRBJ2-2; TRBD2 is a possible D gene (5 bases). V lost 0 bases, J lost 2 bases, and 8 bases lay in between. Germline V gives CDR1 SGHRS, CDR2 YFSETQ. The CDR3 runs 15 residues. The CDR3 bases are TGCGCCAGCAGCTTGGTAGCGACTAACACCGGGGAGCTGTTTTTT. It yields the protein CASSLVATNTGELFF. Combining the CDR3 with reference TRBV5-1 and TRBJ2-2 gives the whole variable domain KAGVTQTPRYLIKTRGQQVTLSCSPISGHRSVSWYQQTPGQGLQFLFEYFSETQRNKGNFPGRFSGRQFSNSRSEMNVSTLELGDSALYLCASSLVATNTGELFFGEGSRLTVL.

The table lists this clone with many counts. The chain carries TRBV9 and TRBJ2-1; a possible D gene is TRBD2 (6 bases). This CDR3 is built from 16 residues. With 0 bases removed from V and 2 bases from J, the gap between germline ends came to 12 bases. Germline-derived CDR1 and CDR2 are SGDLS and YYNGEE. Written as DNA, the CDR3 is TGTGCCAGCAGCGTAGCCTTGCGGGGTACCTACAATGAGCAGTTCTTC. It yields the protein CASSVALRGTYNEQFF.

This clone came up a few times. J is TRBJ1-2 and V is TRBV12-3 or TRBV12-4; D perhaps matches TRBD1 (5 bases). This CDR3 comprises 14 residues. Trimming removed 7 bases at V and 4 bases at J, with 16 bases between. This CDR3 is CASTQGRVVYGYTF. CDR3 nucleotides: TGTGCCAGCACCCAGGGCAGGGTGGTCTATGGCTACACCTTC.

A few counts support this clone. The rearrangement uses TRBV9 and TRBJ1-6; D is perhaps TRBD1 (6 bases). The germline V and J ends were trimmed by 4 bases and 7 bases, with 18 bases remaining between them. The germline CDR1 and CDR2 sequences are SGDLS and YYNGEE. The CDR3 loop spans 16 amino acids. DNA of the CDR3: TGTGCCAGCAGCTACGATCCCACAGGGATAAATTCACCCCTCCACTTT. This gives the protein CASSYDPTGINSPLHF. Full variable domain (outside the CDR3, taken from reference TRBV9 and TRBJ1-6): DSGVTQTPKHLITATGQRVTLRCSPRSGDLSVYWYQQSLDQGLQFLIQYYNGEERAKGNILERFSAQQFPDLHSELNLSSLELGDSALYFCASSYDPTGINSPLHFGNGTRLTVT.

This clone has a count of ten or more. The chain links TRBV6-4 to TRBJ2-7; 9 bases match TRBD2. The CDR3 consists of 14 residues. Germline CDR1 MRHNA, CDR2 SNTAGT. V lost 6 bases, J lost 3 bases, and 6 bases stayed unmatched. The CDR3 region is CASSAERGDYEQYF. In DNA form, the CDR3 reads TGTGCCAGCAGCGCTGAGCGGGGGGACTACGAGCAGTACTTC.

The table lists this clone with many counts. The chain uses TRBV19 and TRBJ1-1; 8 nucleotides match TRBD1. V was clipped by 8 bases and J by 10 bases; unmatched bases: 15. Germline V gene sequence: CDR1 LNHDA, CDR2 SQIVND (reference sequence). The length of the CDR3 is 14 residues. Here the CDR3 DNA reads TGTGCCAGTGGAGCGACAGGGGCGGCTGTTGGAGCTTTCTTT. This gives the protein CASGATGAAVGAFF.

Many counts were recorded for this clone. The chain links TRBV6-2 or TRBV6-3 to TRBJ2-3, with TRBD2 matching over 8 bases. This CDR3 contains 17 residues. Trimming took 2 bases from V and 2 from J; bases not matched to a gene: 9. Germline V CDR1 and CDR2: MNHEY, SVGEGT. The CDR3 coding sequence is TGTGCCAGCAGTTACACGTCGGGGGGGCCCCCCACAGATACGCAGTATTTT. It yields the protein CASSYTSGGPPTDTQYF.

Many counts were recorded for this clone. This chain uses TRBV6-1 with TRBJ2-1; 10 bases agree with TRBD2. CDR3 size: 16 residues. Unmatched junction bases numbered 3, after V lost 2 bases and J lost 2 bases. Germline V gene data show CDR1 as MNHNS and CDR2 as SASEGT. The CDR3 DNA reads as TGTGCCAGCAGTGAATTTAGCGGGGGGACCTACAATGAGCAGTTCTTC. This translates into CASSEFSGGTYNEQFF.

This clone was observed at least ten times. The chain joins TRBV7-2 to TRBJ1-5; TRBD1 is a possible D gene (5 bases). The V end lost 5 bases, the J end lost 6 bases, and 17 bases lay between the germline ends. CDR1 is SGHTA, CDR2 FQGNSA, per germline. The CDR3 is 15 amino acids. The CDR3 DNA reads as TGTGCCAGCAGCCTAAGGAGGGGCAGTTCTCAGCCCCAGCATTTT. Translated: CASSLRRGSSQPQHF.

A few counts support this clone. The rearrangement uses TRBV24-1 and TRBJ2-7; D perhaps matches TRBD1 (5 bases). CDR1 and CDR2 (germline): KGHDR, SFDVKD. This CDR3 has 16 residues. V was shortened by 2 bases and J by 2 bases, with 15 bases between the two germline ends. The CDR3 sequence is CATSDSTGVTPYEQYF. The CDR3 DNA reads as TGTGCCACCAGTGATTCCACAGGTGTTACCCCCTACGAGCAGTACTTC.

In its sample, this clone was seen a few times. The chain uses TRBV9 and TRBJ1-6; maybe TRBD1 (5 bases). Per the germline V gene, CDR1 is SGDLS and CDR2 is YYNGEE. The CDR3 sequence is 14 residues long. Trimming stripped 0 bases from V and 10 bases from J, with 11 bases between. Here the CDR3 DNA reads TGTGCCAGCAGCGTAGAACAGGTGGACTCACCCCTCCACTTT. It specifies CASSVEQVDSPLHF.

There are a few counts of this clone. This rearrangement joins TRBV6-1 to TRBJ2-7, with 9 bases aligning to TRBD1. There are 13 residues in the CDR3. Germline CDR1 is MNHNS and CDR2 is SASEGT. After removal of 5 bases from V and 6 bases from J, the junction contained 5 bases not matched to a gene. The CDR3 sequence: CASSTWTGVEQYF. The CDR3 coding sequence is TGTGCCAGCAGTACCTGGACAGGGGTCGAGCAGTACTTC.

This clone was observed at least ten times. V and J are TRBV27 and TRBJ2-7; the D is unclear. From germline, CDR1 is MNHEY and CDR2 SMNVEV (reference sequence). Deletions cut 0 bases from V and 6 bases from J, with 6 bases between. The CDR3 has 12 residues. The CDR3 DNA follows: TGTGCCAGCAGTTTATCGAAGGGCGAGCAGTACTTC. Protein product: CASSLSKGEQYF.